Below, 11 T cell receptor beta chains from the same sample are listed, as sequenced in a study of T cell responses to AZD1222 COVID-19 vaccine. The assay was immunoSEQ multiplex PCR, and TCRdb's table has in-frame clones only and misses some. This sample has roughly 140,000 clones; roughly 92% occur once, and the top ten carry 1.7%. The material was peripheral blood, obtained on day 0 of AZD1222 vaccination. These receptors originate from an adult in good health.

The V and J genes are TRBV5-1 and TRBJ2-5; 8 nucleotides agree with TRBD2. Looked up from germline, CDR1 is SGHRS and CDR2 is YFSETQ. This CDR3 contains 16 residues. The junction had 9 bases not matched to a gene; V was cut back by 3 bases and J by 2 bases. Here the CDR3 reads CASSSERGTAQETQYF. For the CDR3, the DNA is TGCGCCAGCAGCTCCGAGCGGGGGACCGCGCAAGAGACCCAGTACTTC.

The rearrangement links TRBV19 to TRBJ2-1; D unresolved. The CDR3 length is 14 residues. The V and J ends lost 3 bases and 7 bases respectively, with 13 bases between them. Looked up from germline, CDR1 is LNHDA and CDR2 is SQIVND (reference sequence). DNA of the CDR3: TGTGCCAGTAGTATTACCATCCTCAGGAATGAGCAGTTCTTC. This translates into CASSITILRNEQFF.

The J gene is TRBJ2-7, the V gene TRBV18; D perhaps matches TRBD1 (6 bases). Germline CDR1 and CDR2: KGHSH and LQKENI. V shed 3 bases and J shed 2 bases, with 14 bases lying between them. This CDR3 spans 15 amino acids. In DNA, the CDR3 is TGTGCCAGCTCACCCCCGTCGAGGACAGCCTACGAGCAGTACTTC. As protein: CASSPPSRTAYEQYF.

The chain combines TRBV12-3 or TRBV12-4 with TRBJ1-2; the D gene is possibly TRBD1 (5 bases). The V end lost 2 bases, the J end lost 11 bases, and 9 bases lay between the germline ends. The CDR3 totals 11 residues. The DNA of the CDR3 is TGTGCCAGCAGTTTATATGACAGATACACCTTC. Its protein is CASSLYDRYTF.

This clone was seen only a few times. The chain uses TRBV6-1 and TRBJ1-1; 7 nucleotides match TRBD1. J was trimmed by 6 bases and V by 4 bases; bases with no gene match: 14. Germline V gene data show CDR1 as MNHNS and CDR2 as SASEGT. The CDR3 has 16 amino acids. For the CDR3, the DNA is TGTGCCAGCAGTGCACAACAGGGGCGCGGAGGCCCTGAAGCTTTCTTT. This translates into CASSAQQGRGGPEAFF.

This clone is a singleton in its sample. This chain joins TRBV18 and TRBJ1-2; no reliable D call. CDR3 length equals 14 residues. The V gene's germline CDR1 is KGHSH and CDR2 LQKENI. V was shortened by 0 bases and J by 4 bases, with 9 bases between the two germline ends. This CDR3 reads CASSPPGYTYGYTF. CDR3 in DNA: TGTGCCAGCTCACCACCAGGTTACACCTATGGCTACACCTTC.

The chain carries TRBV5-5 and TRBJ2-7; the D gene is possibly TRBD1 (6 bases). The CDR3 totals 17 residues. V shed 0 bases and J shed 2 bases, with 18 bases lying between them. Germline-derived CDR1 and CDR2 are SGHKS and YYEKEE (reference sequence). The CDR3 nucleotides are TGTGCCAGCAGCTTGGTAGCGTCCGGGACACATCCCTACGAGCAGTACTTC. Translating it yields CASSLVASGTHPYEQYF.

With regard to this clone: Other nucleotide sequences from this sample produce the same CDR3. V is TRBV18 and J is TRBJ1-2, with no clear D. Between the trimmed V and J ends, which lost 3 bases and 0 bases, there was a span of 5 bases. CDR3 length: 13 amino acids. CDR1 KGHSH and CDR2 LQKENI come from the germline V gene. The CDR3 DNA is TGTGCCAGCTCACCGGGAGCTAACTATGGCTACACCTTC. Translation: CASSPGANYGYTF.

This clone was counted only a few times. This chain joins TRBV27 and TRBJ1-6, with D possibly being TRBD1 (5 bases). The CDR3 is 17 residues long. V was shortened by 5 bases and J by 6 bases, with 20 bases between the two germline ends. Germline V gives CDR1 MNHEY, CDR2 SMNVEV (reference sequence). DNA of the CDR3: TGTGCCAGCAGTCCCTACATCCCGGATGGGACTAATTCACCCCTCCACTTT. Protein: CASSPYIPDGTNSPLHF.

This rearrangement joins TRBV7-6 to TRBJ1-1; 8 bases line up with TRBD1. The V gene's germline CDR1 is SGHVS and CDR2 FNYEAQ. This CDR3 is 16 amino acids long. With 1 base clipped from V and 5 bases from J, the junction kept 9 bases outside the gene matches. CDR3 bases: TGTGCCAGCAGCTTAGGGAGGGGCAGGGGGCGGACTGAAGCTTTCTTT. Amino acid sequence: CASSLGRGRGRTEAFF.

This clone was seen more than once but under ten times. The chain couples TRBV7-9 to TRBJ1-1, with TRBD1 matching over 7 bases. Trimming removed 4 bases from V and 1 base from J; junction bases left unmatched: 6. The V gene's germline CDR1 is SEHNR and CDR2 FQNEAQ (reference sequence). The CDR3 runs to 15 residues. CDR3 protein: CASSWSGTENTEAFF. In nucleotides, the CDR3 is TGTGCCAGCAGCTGGTCCGGGACAGAGAACACTGAAGCTTTCTTT.